Shown below are 22 T cell receptor beta chains from a single sample sequenced in a study of radiotherapy plus CTLA-4 blockade in lung cancer. TCRdb keeps only in-frame clones here, not all; method: immunoSEQ multiplex PCR. The table records about 120,000 clones, 90% of them present only once. Specimen: peripheral blood, collected from a patient treated with radiotherapy plus ipilimumab. All receptors derive from a human donor with non-small cell lung cancer that progressed on radiotherapy plus ipilimumab.

The rearrangement uses TRBV11-2 and TRBJ2-1; D call uncertain. Per germline, CDR1 SGHAT and CDR2 FQNNGV. Between the trimmed V and J ends, which lost 5 bases and 5 bases, there was a span of 7 bases. The CDR3 runs 12 residues. In nucleotides, the CDR3 is TGTGCCAGCAGCCAAAAGGACAATGAGCAGTTCTTC. Amino acids: CASSQKDNEQFF. The full variable domain, with the rest looked up from reference TRBV11-2 and TRBJ2-1, is EAGVAQSPRYKIIEKRQSVAFWCNPISGHATLYWYQQILGQGPKLLIQFQNNGVVDDSQLPKDRFSAERLKGVDSTLKIQPAKLEDSAVYLCASSQKDNEQFFGPGTRLTVL.

The sample holds one count of this clone. The V gene is TRBV7-3, the J gene TRBJ2-1; TRBD2 agrees at 7 bases. V shed 3 bases, J shed 0 bases, and the junction held 5 bases outside the gene matches. Germline CDR1 reads SGHTA; CDR2 reads FQGTGA. The CDR3 is made up of 16 amino acids. The CDR3 sequence: CASSFSGAASYNEQFF. CDR3 sequence (DNA): TGTGCCAGCAGCTTCAGCGGGGCAGCCTCCTACAATGAGCAGTTCTTC.

The rearrangement links TRBV19 to TRBJ2-1, with D perhaps TRBD1 (6 bases). Germline values: CDR1 LNHDA, CDR2 SQIVND (reference sequence). The CDR3 has 18 amino acids. Trimming took 0 bases from V and 8 from J, leaving 23 bases between them. The CDR3 nucleotides read TGTGCCAGTAGTATAGATTTGGGGGCTGGCCCTTTTGGAGATGAGCAGTTCTTC. This codes for CASSIDLGAGPFGDEQFF.

This sequence joins TRBV18 and TRBJ2-5, with 16 nucleotides matching TRBD2. V shed 0 bases and J 6 bases; nucleotides not matched to a gene: 1. From germline, CDR1 is KGHSH and CDR2 LQKENI. The CDR3 consists of 16 residues. In DNA form, the CDR3 reads TGTGCCAGCTCACCACCGGGACTAGCGGGAGGGAAGACCCAGTACTTC. Protein sequence: CASSPPGLAGGKTQYF.

The rearrangement joins TRBV6-1 to TRBJ1-1, with unresolved D. Trimming took off 6 bases at V and 3 bases at J, with 14 bases between the two ends. The germline CDR1 and CDR2 sequences are MNHNS and SASEGT. CDR3 length: 14 amino acids. In DNA form, the CDR3 reads TGTGCCAGCAGCTCCATCCCCGGGGACACTGAAGCTTTCTTT. It is translated as CASSSIPGDTEAFF.

CDR3 protein: CASSLDGEREGRYNEQFF. DNA for the CDR3: TGTGCCAGCAGCTTAGATGGGGAGCGGGAGGGCCGATACAATGAGCAGTTCTTC. The chain links TRBV11-3 to TRBJ2-1; 10 bases agree with TRBD2. Germline assignment: CDR1 SGHNT and CDR2 YENEEA. The V and J ends lost 0 bases and 4 bases, in that order; junction bases with no gene match: 9. This CDR3 has 18 amino acids.

The V call is TRBV2, the J call TRBJ2-7; D might be TRBD1 (5 bases). V lost 9 bases to trimming and J lost 6 bases, with 18 bases between them. Germline-derived CDR1 and CDR2 are SNHLY and FYNNEI. The CDR3 sequence is 13 residues long. Here the CDR3 reads CASKTTASGEQYF. The CDR3 DNA is TGTGCCAGTAAGACGACAGCGTCCGGCGAGCAGTACTTC.

The chain couples TRBV7-2 to TRBJ1-1, with unresolved D. The CDR3 consists of 14 residues. V was pared by 2 bases and J by 0 bases, with 7 bases between. Germline lookup yields CDR1 SGHTA and CDR2 FQGNSA. The CDR3 DNA reads TGTGCCAGCAGCTTACAACCGATGAACACTGAAGCTTTCTTT. Translating gives CASSLQPMNTEAFF.

This chain joins TRBV10-2 and TRBJ1-5; TRBD1 might be the D (5 bases). V was clipped by 6 bases and J by 1 base, with 7 bases between them. Germline lookup yields CDR1 WSHSY and CDR2 SAAADI. This CDR3 region has 13 residues. The CDR3 reads CASRGGSNQPQHF. CDR3 nucleotides: TGCGCCAGCAGGGGGGGGAGCAATCAGCCCCAGCATTTT.

V and J are TRBV5-1 and TRBJ2-2, with D tentatively TRBD2 (5 bases). Trimming removed 2 bases from V and 6 bases from J, with 14 bases in between. Looked up from germline, CDR1 is SGHRS and CDR2 is YFSETQ. The CDR3 length is 15 residues. The CDR3 region is CASSFERTGSGELFF. CDR3 coding DNA: TGCGCCAGCAGCTTCGAGCGGACCGGGTCCGGGGAGCTGTTTTTT.

J is TRBJ2-2 and V is TRBV10-1, with 7 positions matching TRBD2. V was clipped by 5 bases and J by 1 base; unmatched bases: 1. Germline CDR1 reads WNHNN; CDR2 reads SYGVQD (reference sequence). The CDR3 covers 14 residues. The CDR3 spells CASSPSGNTGELFF. CDR3 bases: TGCGCCAGCAGTCCTAGCGGGAACACCGGGGAGCTGTTTTTT.

This clone has a single count. The chain employs TRBV5-1 and TRBJ2-7; a possible D gene is TRBD1 (6 bases). Trimming left V 5 bases short and J 1 base short, with 16 bases between. Germline CDR1 is SGHRS and CDR2 is YFSETQ. This CDR3 is built from 15 residues. This CDR3 is CASSPGQTLSYEQYF. CDR3 in DNA: TGCGCCAGCAGTCCAGGACAGACCTTATCCTACGAGCAGTACTTC.

This chain uses TRBV27 with TRBJ2-5; 12 bases match TRBD2. V was pared by 1 base and J by 7 bases, with 13 bases of the junction left unmatched. The CDR3 is 18 amino acids. CDR1 and CDR2 from the germline V gene are MNHEY and SMNVEV (reference sequence). The CDR3 nucleotides are TGTGCCAGCAGTTTATTGACTAGCGGGAGTACTGCCCCGGGGACCCAGTACTTC. Encoded protein: CASSLLTSGSTAPGTQYF.

This clone appeared a single time. This chain joins TRBV7-9 and TRBJ2-5, with 11 bases lining up with TRBD2. J lost 5 bases, V lost 1 base, and 0 bases had no gene match. Germline CDR1 reads SEHNR; CDR2 reads FQNEAQ (reference sequence). The CDR3 contains 14 residues. The CDR3 reads CASSLVAGGETQYF. CDR3 coding DNA: TGTGCCAGCAGCTTAGTAGCGGGAGGGGAGACCCAGTACTTC.

The chain carries TRBV7-8 and TRBJ2-1; perhaps TRBD2 as D (6 bases). Germline assignment: CDR1 SGHVS and CDR2 FQNEAQ. Trimming took off 2 bases at V and 0 bases at J, with 11 bases between the two ends. This CDR3 is 16 amino acids long. The CDR3 DNA reads TGTGCCAGCAGCTTAAGGGGCGGGGACTCCTACAATGAGCAGTTCTTC. Protein: CASSLRGGDSYNEQFF.

The chain couples TRBV18 to TRBJ2-3, with D possibly TRBD1 on 7 matching bases. Germline V gene lookup returns CDR1 KGHSH and CDR2 LQKENI. This CDR3 is 17 amino acids long. V lost 0 bases and J lost 3, with 16 bases in between. The DNA of the CDR3 is TGTGCCAGCTCACCACCCAACGCCCAGGGGGGTACAGATACGCAGTATTTT. This encodes CASSPPNAQGGTDTQYF.

The rearrangement uses TRBV9 and TRBJ1-1, with D possibly TRBD1 on 5 matching bases. Trimming cost V 0 bases and J 1 base, with 16 bases left between them. The length of the CDR3 is 17 residues. Germline V gene lookup returns CDR1 SGDLS and CDR2 YYNGEE. The CDR3 loop is CASSVADRHRTNTEAFF. The CDR3, as DNA: TGTGCCAGCAGCGTAGCGGACCGTCACAGGACGAACACTGAAGCTTTCTTT. The whole variable domain, remainder taken from reference TRBV9 and TRBJ1-1, is DSGVTQTPKHLITATGQRVTLRCSPRSGDLSVYWYQQSLDQGLQFLIQYYNGEERAKGNILERFSAQQFPDLHSELNLSSLELGDSALYFCASSVADRHRTNTEAFFGQGTRLTVV.

The chain recombines TRBV7-3 with TRBJ2-1; TRBD2 agrees at 10 bases. The length of the CDR3 is 20 residues. Germline CDR1 reads SGHTA; CDR2 reads FQGTGA. The trim removed 0 bases at V and 3 bases at J, leaving 14 bases unmatched. The CDR3 DNA sequence: TGTGCCAGCAGCTTAACGGCACTAGCGGGACCCCCTACCTTCTACAATGAGCAGTTCTTC. Residues: CASSLTALAGPPTFYNEQFF.

This rearrangement joins TRBV7-2 to TRBJ2-7, with D maybe TRBD2 (6 bases). CDR1 SGHTA and CDR2 FQGNSA come from the germline V gene. V lost 1 base to trimming and J lost 6 bases, with 13 bases between them. The CDR3 spans 14 residues. The CDR3 DNA reads TGTGCCAGCAGCTTAGATCGCGGGACTCCCGAGCAGTACTTC. Residues: CASSLDRGTPEQYF.

CDR3 region: CASSAADNEQFF. The DNA of the CDR3 is TGTGCCAGCAGCGCAGCAGACAATGAGCAGTTCTTC. The chain has TRBV7-3 and TRBJ2-1; no definite D call. The germline CDR1 and CDR2 sequences are SGHTA and FQGTGA. Trimming cost V 5 bases and J 5 bases, with 7 bases left between them. CDR3 length: 12 amino acids.

The rearrangement joins TRBV5-1 to TRBJ2-2; 8 bases align to TRBD2. J was trimmed by 5 bases and V by 2 bases; bases with no gene match: 5. The germline CDR1 and CDR2 sequences are SGHRS and YFSETQ. The length of the CDR3 is 15 residues. CDR3: CASSFGREGTGELFF. The CDR3 DNA reads TGCGCCAGCAGCTTCGGCCGGGAGGGTACCGGGGAGCTGTTTTTT.

V and J are TRBV11-3 and TRBJ2-1; 9 nucleotides agree with TRBD1. Germline V CDR1 and CDR2: SGHNT, YENEEA. The CDR3 totals 15 residues. V was clipped by 6 bases and J by 4 bases; unmatched bases: 7. The DNA of the CDR3 is TGTGCCAGCAGACCACCGGGACAGGGATACAATGAGCAGTTCTTC. Protein product: CASRPPGQGYNEQFF.